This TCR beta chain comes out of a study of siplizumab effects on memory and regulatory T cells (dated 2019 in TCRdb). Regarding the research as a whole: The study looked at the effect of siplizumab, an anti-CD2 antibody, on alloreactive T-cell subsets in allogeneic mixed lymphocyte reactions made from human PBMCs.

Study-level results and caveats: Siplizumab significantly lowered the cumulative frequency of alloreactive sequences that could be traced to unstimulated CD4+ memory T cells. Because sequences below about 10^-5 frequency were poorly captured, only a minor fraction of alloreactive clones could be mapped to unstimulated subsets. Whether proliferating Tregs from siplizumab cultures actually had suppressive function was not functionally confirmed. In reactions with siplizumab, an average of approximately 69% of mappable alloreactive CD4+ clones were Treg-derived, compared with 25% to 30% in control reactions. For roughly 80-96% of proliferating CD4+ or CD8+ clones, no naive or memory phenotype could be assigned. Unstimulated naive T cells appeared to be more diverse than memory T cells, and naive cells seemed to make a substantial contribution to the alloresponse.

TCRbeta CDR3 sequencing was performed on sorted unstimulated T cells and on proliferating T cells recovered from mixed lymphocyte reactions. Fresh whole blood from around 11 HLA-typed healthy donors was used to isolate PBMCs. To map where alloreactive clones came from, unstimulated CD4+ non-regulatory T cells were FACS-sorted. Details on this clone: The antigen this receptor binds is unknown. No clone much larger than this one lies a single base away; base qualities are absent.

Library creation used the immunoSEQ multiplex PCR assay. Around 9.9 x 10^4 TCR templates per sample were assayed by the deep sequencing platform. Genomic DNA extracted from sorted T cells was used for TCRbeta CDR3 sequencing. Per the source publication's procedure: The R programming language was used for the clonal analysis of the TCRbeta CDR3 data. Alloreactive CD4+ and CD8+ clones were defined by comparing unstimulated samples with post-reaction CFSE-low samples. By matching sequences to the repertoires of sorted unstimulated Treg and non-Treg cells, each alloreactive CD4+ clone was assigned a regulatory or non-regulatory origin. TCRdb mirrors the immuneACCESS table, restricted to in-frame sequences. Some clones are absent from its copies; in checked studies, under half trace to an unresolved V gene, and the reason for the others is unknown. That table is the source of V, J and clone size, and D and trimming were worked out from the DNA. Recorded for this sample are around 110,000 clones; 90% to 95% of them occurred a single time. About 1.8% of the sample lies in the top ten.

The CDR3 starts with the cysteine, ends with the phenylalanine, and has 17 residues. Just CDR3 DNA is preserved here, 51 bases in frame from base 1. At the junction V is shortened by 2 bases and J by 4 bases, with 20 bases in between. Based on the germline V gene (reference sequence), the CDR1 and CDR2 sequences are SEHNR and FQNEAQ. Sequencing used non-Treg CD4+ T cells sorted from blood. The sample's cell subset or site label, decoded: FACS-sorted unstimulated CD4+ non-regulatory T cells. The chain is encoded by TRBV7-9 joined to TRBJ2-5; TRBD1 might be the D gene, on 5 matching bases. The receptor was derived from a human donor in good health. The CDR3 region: CASSLRPREYGGETQYF. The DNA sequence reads TGTGCCAGCAGCTTACGGCCCAGGGAATATGGCGGAGAGACCCAGTACTTC. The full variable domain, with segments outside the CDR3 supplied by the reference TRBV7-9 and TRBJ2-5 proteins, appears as DTGVSQNPRHKITKRGQNVTFRCDPISEHNRLYWYRQTLGQGPEFLTYFQNEAQLEKSRLLSDRFSAERPKGSFSTLEIQRTEQGDSAMYLCASSLRPREYGGETQYFGPGTRLLVL.